This TCR beta chain was retrieved from a study of T cell responses to AZD1222 COVID-19 vaccine. Study in general: Pooled in the analysis were second doses at about 4 or about 12 weeks.

Findings and caveats of the study: Most donors were white British and more were female, and clonal diversity was possibly underestimated. Among AZD1222 vaccinees, only six were seropositive at baseline.

Produced via immunoSEQ multiplex PCR; TCRdb's table is partial and in-frame only. Found here are 100,000 to 150,000 clones, roughly 86% of them singletons; the top ten hold roughly a tenth. V lost 3 bases, J lost 10 bases, and 10 bases stayed unmatched. CDR1 MNHEY and CDR2 SMNVEV come from the germline V gene (reference sequence). The CDR3 extends over 14 amino acids. Notes on this clone: As yet, its antigen is unknown.

The receptor was derived from an adult in good health. V and J are TRBV27 and TRBJ2-3; TRBD2 aligns across 7 bases. Sequenced here: peripheral blood, sampled on day 0 of AZD1222 vaccination. DNA of the CDR3: TGTGCCAGCAGTTTTTCGGCTAGCGGAGGGTCGCAGTATTTT. Translation gives CASSFSASGGSQYF.